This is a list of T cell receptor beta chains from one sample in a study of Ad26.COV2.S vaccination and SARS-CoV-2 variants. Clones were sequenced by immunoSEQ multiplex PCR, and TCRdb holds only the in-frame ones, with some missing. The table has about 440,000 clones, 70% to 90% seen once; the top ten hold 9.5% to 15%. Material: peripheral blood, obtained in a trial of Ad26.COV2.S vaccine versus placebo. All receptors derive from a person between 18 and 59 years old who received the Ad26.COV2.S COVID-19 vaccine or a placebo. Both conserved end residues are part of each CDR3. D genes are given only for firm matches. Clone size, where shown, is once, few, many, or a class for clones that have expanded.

CDR3aa: CASSADSYNEQFF
CDR3nt: TGTGCCAGCAGCGCGGACAGCTACAATGAGCAGTTCTTC
j_gene: TRBJ2-1
d_gene: .
v_gene: TRBV7-3
abundance: .

CDR3aa: CASSQALGEPQHF
CDR3nt: TGTGCCAGCAGCCAAGCCCTGGGTGAACCCCAGCATTTT
j_gene: TRBJ1-5
d_gene: .
v_gene: TRBV4-2
abundance: .

CDR3aa: CASSQSRQGVGNTIYF
CDR3nt: TGTGCCAGCAGCCAATCTAGACAGGGGGTTGGAAACACCATATATTTT
j_gene: TRBJ1-3
d_gene: TRBD1
v_gene: TRBV3-1/TRBV3-2
abundance: .

CDR3aa: CASSPHGPPGDTQYF
CDR3nt: TGTGCCAGCAGCCCCCACGGACCCCCCGGAGATACGCAGTATTTT
j_gene: TRBJ2-3
d_gene: .
v_gene: TRBV7-3
abundance: once

CDR3aa: CAISESWNTEAFF
CDR3nt: TGTGCCATCAGTGAAAGCTGGAACACTGAAGCTTTCTTT
j_gene: TRBJ1-1
d_gene: .
v_gene: TRBV10-3
abundance: .

CDR3aa: CASSWTGGREKLFF
CDR3nt: TGTGCCAGCAGTTGGACAGGGGGGAGAGAAAAACTGTTTTTT
j_gene: TRBJ1-4
d_gene: TRBD1
v_gene: TRBV28
abundance: .

CDR3aa: CSVNTGVDQPQHF
CDR3nt: TGCAGCGTTAACACAGGGGTGGACCAGCCCCAGCATTTT
j_gene: TRBJ1-5
d_gene: TRBD1
v_gene: TRBV29-1
abundance: .

CDR3aa: CSASSGSTWNEQFF
CDR3nt: TGCAGTGCAAGTAGCGGGAGTACGTGGAATGAGCAGTTCTTC
j_gene: TRBJ2-1
d_gene: TRBD2
v_gene: TRBV20-1
abundance: .

CDR3aa: CSAGQNYEQYF
CDR3nt: TGCAGTGCTGGGCAGAACTACGAGCAGTACTTC
j_gene: TRBJ2-7
d_gene: .
v_gene: TRBV20-1
abundance: .

CDR3aa: CASSPQGTIELNYGYTF
CDR3nt: TGTGCCAGCAGCCCCCAGGGCACAATCGAGCTGAACTATGGCTACACCTTC
j_gene: TRBJ1-2
d_gene: .
v_gene: TRBV27
abundance: many

CDR3aa: CASSTGTGGRYNEQFF
CDR3nt: TGTGCCAGCAGCACTGGGACAGGGGGCCGTTACAATGAGCAGTTCTTC
j_gene: TRBJ2-1
d_gene: TRBD1
v_gene: TRBV7-2
abundance: .

CDR3aa: CASSLVGARGKNYEQYF
CDR3nt: TGTGCCAGCAGTCTCGTGGGGGCCAGGGGGAAGAACTACGAGCAGTACTTC
j_gene: TRBJ2-7
d_gene: TRBD1
v_gene: TRBV28
abundance: .

CDR3aa: CASSSSSGTIYEQYF
CDR3nt: TGTGCCAGCAGTTCCTCTAGCGGGACTATCTACGAGCAGTACTTC
j_gene: TRBJ2-7
d_gene: TRBD2
v_gene: TRBV28
abundance: .

CDR3aa: CASSLGLAELSYEQYF
CDR3nt: TGTGCCAGCAGCCTCGGACTAGCGGAACTCTCCTACGAGCAGTACTTC
j_gene: TRBJ2-7
d_gene: TRBD2
v_gene: TRBV14
abundance: few

CDR3aa: CASSEYGEGVRGYTF
CDR3nt: TGTGCCAGCAGTGAATACGGGGAGGGGGTGAGGGGCTACACCTTC
j_gene: TRBJ1-2
d_gene: .
v_gene: TRBV6-1
abundance: .

CDR3aa: CASTRRGGRGTGELFF
CDR3nt: TGTGCCAGCACCAGAAGAGGGGGGCGCGGCACCGGGGAGCTGTTTTTT
j_gene: TRBJ2-2
d_gene: .
v_gene: TRBV3-1/TRBV3-2
abundance: .

CDR3aa: CASSLGGRVYNEQFF
CDR3nt: TGTGCCAGCAGTTTGGGTGGGAGGGTATACAATGAGCAGTTCTTC
j_gene: TRBJ2-1
d_gene: TRBD2
v_gene: TRBV28
abundance: .

CDR3aa: CASRPAGDLYGYTF
CDR3nt: TGTGCCAGTAGGCCGGCAGGGGACCTCTATGGCTACACCTTC
j_gene: TRBJ1-2
d_gene: .
v_gene: TRBV19
abundance: .

CDR3aa: CASSLVGGVTYNEQFF
CDR3nt: TGTGCCAGCAGCTTAGTCGGGGGGGTCACCTACAATGAGCAGTTCTTC
j_gene: TRBJ2-1
d_gene: TRBD2
v_gene: TRBV7-8
abundance: .

CDR3aa: CASSQDRDRNSPLHF
CDR3nt: TGTGCCAGCAGCCAAGATAGGGACAGAAATTCACCCCTCCACTTT
j_gene: TRBJ1-6
d_gene: TRBD1
v_gene: TRBV3-1/TRBV3-2
abundance: .

CDR3aa: CASRSGVTEAFF
CDR3nt: TGTGCCAGCAGGAGTGGGGTGACTGAAGCTTTCTTT
j_gene: TRBJ1-1
d_gene: .
v_gene: TRBV28
abundance: few

CDR3aa: CTSIFTVLPGSYEQYF
CDR3nt: TGCACCAGCATTTTTACAGTCCTACCCGGCTCCTACGAGCAGTACTTC
j_gene: TRBJ2-7
d_gene: .
v_gene: TRBV1
abundance: .

CDR3aa: CASSGGAVGYGYTF
CDR3nt: TGTGCCAGCAGTGGGGGGGCGGTAGGCTATGGCTACACCTTC
j_gene: TRBJ1-2
d_gene: .
v_gene: TRBV27
abundance: .

CDR3aa: CASSLTGLISYEQYF
CDR3nt: TGTGCCAGCAGCTTAACGGGACTAATCTCCTACGAGCAGTACTTC
j_gene: TRBJ2-7
d_gene: TRBD2
v_gene: TRBV7-9
abundance: .

CDR3aa: CASSFTTQGSSYNSPLHF
CDR3nt: TGTGCCAGCAGTTTCACGACACAGGGTAGCTCCTATAATTCACCCCTCCACTTT
j_gene: TRBJ1-6
d_gene: .
v_gene: TRBV28
abundance: .

CDR3aa: CASTSTGSSYNEQFF
CDR3nt: TGTGCCAGCACCTCGACTGGGAGCTCCTACAATGAGCAGTTCTTC
j_gene: TRBJ2-1
d_gene: .
v_gene: TRBV6-5
abundance: .

CDR3aa: CASSLVGLAGDTQYF
CDR3nt: TGTGCCAGCAGCTTAGTTGGACTAGCGGGGGATACGCAGTATTTT
j_gene: TRBJ2-3
d_gene: TRBD2
v_gene: TRBV7-2
abundance: .

CDR3aa: CASSFDKGASNEKLFF
CDR3nt: TGTGCCAGCAGTTTCGATAAGGGTGCGTCTAATGAAAAACTGTTTTTT
j_gene: TRBJ1-4
d_gene: .
v_gene: TRBV28
abundance: .

CDR3aa: CASSVAAGASYEQYF
CDR3nt: TGTGCCAGCAGCGTAGCAGCGGGAGCTTCCTACGAGCAGTACTTC
j_gene: TRBJ2-7
d_gene: TRBD2
v_gene: TRBV9
abundance: .

CDR3aa: CATSPQGSGNQPQHF
CDR3nt: TGTGCCACCAGCCCCCAGGGAAGTGGCAATCAGCCCCAGCATTTT
j_gene: TRBJ1-5
d_gene: .
v_gene: TRBV24-1
abundance: .

CDR3aa: CASSPLWGLGGYSNQPQHF
CDR3nt: TGCGCCAGCAGCCCTTTATGGGGATTAGGAGGATATAGCAATCAGCCCCAGCATTTT
j_gene: TRBJ1-5
d_gene: .
v_gene: TRBV4-1
abundance: .

CDR3aa: CASSLRTSGRALIHEQFF
CDR3nt: TGTGCCAGCAGCCTGAGGACTAGCGGGAGGGCCCTGATCCATGAGCAGTTCTTC
j_gene: TRBJ2-1
d_gene: TRBD2
v_gene: TRBV6-2/TRBV6-3
abundance: .

CDR3aa: CASSPQTLTYNEQFF
CDR3nt: TGTGCCAGCAGTCCACAGACCTTAACCTACAATGAGCAGTTCTTC
j_gene: TRBJ2-1
d_gene: .
v_gene: TRBV25-1
abundance: .

CDR3aa: CASSQGSWASGTLKPSSSYNEQFF
CDR3nt: TGTGCCAGCAGCCAAGGTAGCTGGGCTAGCGGGACTCTAAAACCTTCCAGCTCCTACAATGAGCAGTTCTTC
j_gene: TRBJ2-1
d_gene: TRBD2
v_gene: TRBV14
abundance: .

CDR3aa: CASEGLANEQFF
CDR3nt: TGCGCCAGCGAGGGACTGGCCAATGAGCAGTTCTTC
j_gene: TRBJ2-1
d_gene: .
v_gene: TRBV10-2
abundance: few

CDR3aa: CASSLYNEQFF
CDR3nt: TGTGCCAGCAGCCTCTACAATGAGCAGTTCTTC
j_gene: TRBJ2-1
d_gene: .
v_gene: TRBV3-1/TRBV3-2
abundance: .

CDR3aa: CAWTSQINYGYTF
CDR3nt: TGTGCCTGGACCTCCCAGATTAACTATGGCTACACCTTC
j_gene: TRBJ1-2
d_gene: .
v_gene: TRBV30
abundance: .

CDR3aa: CASSQARQLNF
CDR3nt: TGTGCCAGCAGCCAAGCGCGCCAGTTGAATTTT
j_gene: TRBJ1-3
d_gene: .
v_gene: TRBV14
abundance: .

CDR3aa: CASRTRGGWGYTF
CDR3nt: TGTGCCAGCAGAACTAGAGGGGGATGGGGCTACACCTTC
j_gene: TRBJ1-2
d_gene: .
v_gene: TRBV28
abundance: .

CDR3aa: CASSPRRSGANVLTF
CDR3nt: TGTGCCAGCTCACCAAGGCGCTCTGGGGCCAACGTCCTGACTTTC
j_gene: TRBJ2-6
d_gene: .
v_gene: TRBV18
abundance: .